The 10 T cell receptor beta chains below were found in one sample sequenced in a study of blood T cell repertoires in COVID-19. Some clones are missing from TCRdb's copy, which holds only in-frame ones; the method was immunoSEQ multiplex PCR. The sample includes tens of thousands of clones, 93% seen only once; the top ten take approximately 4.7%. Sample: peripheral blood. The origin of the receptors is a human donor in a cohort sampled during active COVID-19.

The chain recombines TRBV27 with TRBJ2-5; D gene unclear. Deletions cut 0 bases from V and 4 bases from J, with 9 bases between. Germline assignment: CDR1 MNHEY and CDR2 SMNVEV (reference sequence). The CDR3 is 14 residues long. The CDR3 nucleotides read TGTGCCAGCAGTTTATCGGCGGTTGGAGAGACCCAGTACTTC. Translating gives CASSLSAVGETQYF.

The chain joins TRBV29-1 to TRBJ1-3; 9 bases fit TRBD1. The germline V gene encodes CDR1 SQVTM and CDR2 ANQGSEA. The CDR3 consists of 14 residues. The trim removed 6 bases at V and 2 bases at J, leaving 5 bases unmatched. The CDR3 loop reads CSVAQGAAGNTIYF. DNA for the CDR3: TGCAGCGTCGCACAGGGGGCCGCTGGAAACACCATATATTTT.

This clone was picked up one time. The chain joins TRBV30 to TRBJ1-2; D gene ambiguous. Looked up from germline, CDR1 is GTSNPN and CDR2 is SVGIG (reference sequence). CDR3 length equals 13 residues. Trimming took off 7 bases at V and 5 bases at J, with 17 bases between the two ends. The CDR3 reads CAFGRANEYGYTF. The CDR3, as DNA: TGTGCCTTTGGGCGAGCCAACGAATATGGCTACACCTTC.

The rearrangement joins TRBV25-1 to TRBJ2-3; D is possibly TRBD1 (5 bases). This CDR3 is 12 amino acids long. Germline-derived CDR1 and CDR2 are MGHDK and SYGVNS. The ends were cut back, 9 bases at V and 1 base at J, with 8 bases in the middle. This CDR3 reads CASSRGTDTQYF. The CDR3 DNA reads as TGTGCCAGTAGCAGGGGCACAGATACGCAGTATTTT.

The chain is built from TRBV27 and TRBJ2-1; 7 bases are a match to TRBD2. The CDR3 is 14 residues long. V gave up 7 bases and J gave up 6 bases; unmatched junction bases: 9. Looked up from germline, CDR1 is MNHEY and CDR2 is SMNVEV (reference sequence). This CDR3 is CASNAGVGFNEQFF. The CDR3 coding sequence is TGTGCCAGCAATGCGGGAGTGGGGTTCAATGAGCAGTTCTTC.

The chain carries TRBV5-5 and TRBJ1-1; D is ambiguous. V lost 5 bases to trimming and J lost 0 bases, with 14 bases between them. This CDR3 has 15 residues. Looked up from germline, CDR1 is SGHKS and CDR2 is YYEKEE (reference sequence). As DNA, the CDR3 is TGTGCCAGCAGTCCGAGAAGCACGGTGAACACTGAAGCTTTCTTT. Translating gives CASSPRSTVNTEAFF.

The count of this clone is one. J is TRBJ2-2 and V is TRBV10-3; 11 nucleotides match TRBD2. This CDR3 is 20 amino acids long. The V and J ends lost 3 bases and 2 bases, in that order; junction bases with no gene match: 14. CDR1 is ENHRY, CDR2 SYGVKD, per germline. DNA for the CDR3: TGTGCCATCAGTGAAACTCTAATACTAGCGGGAGTAGGCAACACCGGGGAGCTGTTTTTT. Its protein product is CAISETLILAGVGNTGELFF.

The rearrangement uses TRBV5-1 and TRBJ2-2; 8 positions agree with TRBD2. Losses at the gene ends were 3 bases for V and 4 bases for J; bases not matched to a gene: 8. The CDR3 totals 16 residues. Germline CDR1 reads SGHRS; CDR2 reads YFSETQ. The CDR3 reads CASSSGGRLVTGELFF. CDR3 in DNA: TGCGCCAGCAGCTCGGGGGGGCGACTAGTCACCGGGGAGCTGTTTTTT.

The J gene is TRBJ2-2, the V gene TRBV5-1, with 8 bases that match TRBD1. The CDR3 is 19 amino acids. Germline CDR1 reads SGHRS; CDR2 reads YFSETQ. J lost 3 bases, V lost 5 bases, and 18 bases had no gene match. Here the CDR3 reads CASSLRRTGRRGDTGELFF. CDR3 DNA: TGCGCCAGCAGTCTCCGTAGGACAGGGCGACGCGGGGACACCGGGGAGCTGTTTTTT.

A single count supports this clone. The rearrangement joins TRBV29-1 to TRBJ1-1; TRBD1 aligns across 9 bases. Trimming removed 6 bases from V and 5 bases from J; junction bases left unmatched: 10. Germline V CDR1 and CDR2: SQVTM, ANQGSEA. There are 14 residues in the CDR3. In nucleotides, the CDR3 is TGCAGCGTAGACAGGACAGGGGTAAGGACTGAAGCTTTCTTT. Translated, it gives CSVDRTGVRTEAFF.